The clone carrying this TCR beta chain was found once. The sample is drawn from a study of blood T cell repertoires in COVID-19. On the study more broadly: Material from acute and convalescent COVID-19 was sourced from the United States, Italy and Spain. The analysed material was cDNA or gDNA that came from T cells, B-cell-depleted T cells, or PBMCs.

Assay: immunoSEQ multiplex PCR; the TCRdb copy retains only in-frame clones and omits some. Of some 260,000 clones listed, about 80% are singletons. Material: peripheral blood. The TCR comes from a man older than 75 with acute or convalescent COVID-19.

The CDR3 region has the DNA TGCGCCAGCAGCTTAGCCGTGGTGAACACTGAAGCTTTCTTT. The encoded protein is CASSLAVVNTEAFF. The rearrangement uses TRBV5-1 and TRBJ1-1; unclear D gene. Trimming left V 2 bases short and J 0 bases short, with 8 bases between. This CDR3 is built from 14 residues. Germline V gene sequence: CDR1 SGHRS, CDR2 YFSETQ.